The 7 T cell receptor beta chains below come from one sample, sequenced in a study of tissue T cells after allogeneic stem cell transplantation (dated by TCRdb to between 2021 and 2022). The meaning of the sample's time point label: mouse harvest day 7 after allogeneic transplant. Each mouse graft consisted of 10^7 T-cell-depleted bone marrow cells plus 10^6 splenic CD5+ T cells and was given by tail vein injection. Libraries were constructed by the immunoSEQ multiplex PCR assay. TCRdb holds this immuneACCESS table with in-frame rearrangements only. Some clones are missing; in checked studies, unresolved V genes explain under half, and the rest has no known cause. Present in this sample are roughly 8,200 clones, around 40% of which were seen just once. The ten largest clones add up to around 2.2% of the sample. Sequencing was carried out using skin. The receptors derive from a female BALB/c mouse given C57BL/6 T cells with graft-versus-host disease after an allogeneic hematopoietic cell transplant.

For this clone: The gene names here belong to mouse. The read falls 1 residue short of the CDR3 end, and the missing part is taken from the germline J gene. The chain couples TRBV2 to TRBJ2-5, with no clear D. Per the germline V gene, CDR1 is LGHNA and CDR2 is YSYQKL. This CDR3 is built from 14 residues. V shed 3 bases and J shed 0 bases, with 7 bases lying between them. The CDR3 bases that were read are TGTGCCAGCAGCCAGACTTTTAACCAAGACACCCAGTAC. This gives the protein CASSQTFNQDTQY. In full, the CDR3 reads CASSQTFNQDTQYF.

Points on this clone: Here the gene names and germline are mouse. The CDR3 end lies 1 residue beyond the end of the read and is filled in from the germline J gene. V and J are TRBV26 and TRBJ2-4, with 11 bases matching TRBD2. After removal of 4 bases from V and 0 bases from J, the junction contained 3 bases not matched to a gene. The CDR3 contains 16 residues. Germline V CDR1 and CDR2: KGHPV, FQNQEV (reference sequence). CDR3 DNA, as far as it was read: TGTGCCAGCAGTCAGGGACTGGGGGCTAGTCAAAACACCTTGTAC. It translates to CASSQGLGASQNTLY. The entire CDR3 reads CASSQGLGASQNTLYF.

Details on this clone: Gene names are the mouse ones. The CDR3 is cut off 1 residue early in the read; its end comes from the germline J gene. The chain uses TRBV31 and TRBJ2-4; the D is unclear. The germline V and J ends were trimmed by 1 base and 3 bases, with 5 bases remaining between them. This CDR3 region has 12 residues. Germline V gene lookup returns CDR1 GKSSPN and CDR2 SITVG. Partial CDR3 DNA: TGTGCCTGGAGTCACCAGCAAAACACCTTGTAC. It yields the protein CAWSHQQNTLY. The complete CDR3 reads CAWSHQQNTLYF.

About this clone: Mouse gene names and germline throughout. Read data end 1 residue before the CDR3 end; the end is taken from the germline J gene. Other DNA sequences within the sample encode an identical CDR3. V is TRBV3 and J is TRBJ2-3, with D perhaps matching TRBD1 (5 bases). Trimming cost V 5 bases and J 0 bases, with 12 bases left between them. The CDR3 spans 15 residues. Germline CDR1 and CDR2: SNHLY and FYNGKV (reference sequence). The sequenced CDR3 bases are TGTGCCAGCAGCCCGAGGGGTCCCAGTGCAGAAACGCTGTAT. Encoded protein: CASSPRGPSAETLY. The CDR3 reads in full as CASSPRGPSAETLYF.

This clone has just a few counts. Genes and germline come from the mouse. The read falls 1 residue short of the CDR3 end, and the missing part is taken from the germline J gene. This chain links TRBV13-1 with TRBJ2-3, with 10 bases identical to TRBD2. V shed 5 bases and J 0 bases; nucleotides not matched to a gene: 0. CDR3 size: 14 residues. Germline V gives CDR1 NSHNY, CDR2 SYGAGN. The part of the CDR3 DNA that was read is TGTGCCAGCAGGACTGGGGGGAGTGCAGAAACGCTGTAT. It is translated as CASRTGGSAETLY. The CDR3 reads in full as CASRTGGSAETLYF.

A note on this clone: Genes here carry mouse names. The read halts 1 residue ahead of the CDR3 end, with the missing end drawn from the germline J gene. The chain uses TRBV26 and TRBJ1-1, with 8 positions matching TRBD1. V was clipped by 4 bases and J by 4 bases; unmatched bases: 5. The CDR3 spans 14 residues. CDR1 is KGHPV, CDR2 FQNQEV, per germline (reference sequence). Incomplete CDR3 DNA: TGTGCCAGCAGTCCGACAGGGGCGGGCACAGAAGTCTTC. Translated: CASSPTGAGTEVF. The CDR3 in its entirety is CASSPTGAGTEVFF.

This clone has a handful of counts. Genes and germline are mouse. The read ends 1 residue before the CDR3 terminus; that terminus is restored from the germline J gene. The chain has TRBV13-1 and TRBJ1-3, with 8 positions matching TRBD1. Unmatched junction bases numbered 7, after V lost 4 bases and J lost 4 bases. The V gene's germline CDR1 is NSHNY and CDR2 SYGAGN. The length of the CDR3 is 15 residues. Here the CDR3 reads CASSLQGARGNTLYF. Incomplete CDR3 DNA: TGTGCCAGCAGTCTTCAGGGGGCGCGAGGAAATACGCTCTAT.